These 28 T cell receptor beta chains originate from one sample sequenced in a study of blood T cell repertoires in COVID-19. The table came from immunoSEQ multiplex PCR; TCRdb's copy has only in-frame clones and leaves some out. The data contain 280,000 or so clones, approximately 85% of them singletons. The specimen was peripheral blood. The receptor set was obtained from a man between 18 and 35 years old with active or convalescent COVID-19.

J is TRBJ1-2 and V is TRBV7-9; D is perhaps TRBD1 (5 bases). The CDR3 runs to 12 residues. The germline V gene encodes CDR1 SEHNR and CDR2 FQNEAQ (reference sequence). Trimming shortened V by 5 bases and J by 6 bases, and 10 bases separated the two germline ends. The CDR3 loop reads CASSHPRDGYTF. In DNA form, the CDR3 reads TGTGCCAGCAGCCACCCCAGGGATGGCTACACCTTC.

This chain links TRBV5-1 with TRBJ2-5, with TRBD2 matching over 13 bases. CDR1 and CDR2 from the germline V gene are SGHRS and YFSETQ. The V gene end was trimmed by 4 bases and the J gene end by 1 base; junction bases not matched to a gene: 4. The CDR3 contains 16 residues. The CDR3, as DNA: TGCGCCAGCAGCAGTGGGACTAGCGGGGCCCAAGAGACCCAGTACTTC. This gives the protein CASSSGTSGAQETQYF.

The J gene is TRBJ1-5, the V gene TRBV6-1; the D gene is possibly TRBD1 (5 bases). Trimming took off 2 bases at V and 3 bases at J, with 11 bases between the two ends. The CDR3 is 15 amino acids. Germline values: CDR1 MNHNS, CDR2 SASEGT. The chain's CDR3 is CASSETWGLNQPQHF. The CDR3 region has the DNA TGTGCCAGCAGTGAAACGTGGGGCCTCAATCAGCCCCAGCATTTT.

The J gene is TRBJ1-6, the V gene TRBV6-5; 10 positions match TRBD1. V lost 4 bases, J lost 14 bases, and 14 bases stayed unmatched. The CDR3 is 16 residues long. Germline V gene lookup returns CDR1 MNHEY and CDR2 SVGAGI. CDR3 loop: CASSFTTGGKAPALHF. Here the CDR3 DNA reads TGTGCCAGCAGTTTTACGACAGGGGGCAAGGCCCCGGCCCTCCACTTT.

The gene calls are TRBV6-5 and TRBJ2-7; 10 bases match TRBD1. The V segment lost 5 bases and the J segment 4 bases; nucleotides outside the gene matches: 8. This CDR3 has 15 amino acids. Germline V gene lookup returns CDR1 MNHEY and CDR2 SVGAGI. The CDR3 region has the DNA TGTGCCAGCAGTATTACCGGGACAGGGGAGTACGAGCAGTACTTC. Amino acid sequence: CASSITGTGEYEQYF.

The rearrangement links TRBV5-6 to TRBJ1-5; D unresolved. Germline CDR1 SGHDT, CDR2 YYEEEE. Trimming took off 4 bases at V and 1 base at J, with 9 bases between the two ends. CDR3 length: 14 amino acids. The CDR3 loop reads CASSHQESNQPQHF. CDR3 nucleotide sequence: TGTGCCAGCAGCCACCAGGAAAGCAATCAGCCCCAGCATTTT.

The CDR3 DNA is TGTGCCAGCAGCTCGTCCCCGGGACAGTGGACTTTCTTT. The encoded protein is CASSSSPGQWTFF. V usage is TRBV7-2 and J usage is TRBJ1-1; 7 nucleotides match TRBD1. The CDR3 covers 13 residues. The germline gives CDR1 SGHTA, CDR2 FQGNSA. V shed 4 bases, J shed 12 bases, and the junction held 11 bases outside the gene matches.

DNA for the CDR3: TGCGCCAGCAGCCAAGTTGGTCCGGGACAGGGGACCCACGAGCAGTACTTC. Its translation: CASSQVGPGQGTHEQYF. The rearrangement links TRBV4-1 to TRBJ2-7; 10 bases are shared with TRBD1. The J segment lost 5 bases and the V segment lost 1 base, leaving 11 bases of the junction unmatched. The CDR3 is 17 residues long. CDR1 is MGHRA, CDR2 YSYEKL, per germline.

This rearrangement joins TRBV19 to TRBJ1-1, with 7 bases lining up with TRBD1. Germline assignment: CDR1 LNHDA and CDR2 SQIVND (reference sequence). The CDR3 totals 14 residues. The V and J ends lost 6 bases and 3 bases, in that order; junction bases with no gene match: 7. CDR3 DNA sequence: TGTGCCAGTAGGACAGGGTTTTTGGACACTGAAGCTTTCTTT. Translation gives CASRTGFLDTEAFF. Filled out from reference TRBV19 and TRBJ1-1, the complete variable domain reads DGGITQSPKYLFRKEGQNVTLSCEQNLNHDAMYWYRQDPGQGLRLIYYSQIVNDFQKGDIAEGYSVSREKKESFPLTVTSAQKNPTAFYLCASRTGFLDTEAFFGQGTRLTVV.

The J gene is TRBJ2-4, the V gene TRBV27; no clear D gene. CDR1 is MNHEY and CDR2 is SMNVEV in the germline V gene (reference sequence). CDR3 length: 12 residues. With 5 bases removed from V and 9 bases from J, the gap between germline ends came to 11 bases. CDR3 sequence reads: CASSAFSSIQYF. The CDR3 DNA follows: TGTGCCAGCAGTGCGTTCTCTAGCATTCAGTACTTC.

This chain uses TRBV7-4 with TRBJ2-1, with a weak D call TRBD1 (5 bases). The V end was cut by 1 base, the J end by 0 bases, with 19 bases between. There are 19 residues in the CDR3. In germline, CDR1 is SGHVT, CDR2 SQSDAQ. The CDR3 DNA sequence: TGTGCCAGCAGCTTAGGGGATACTACCAGGGATGGCTCCTACAATGAGCAGTTCTTC. Translated, it gives CASSLGDTTRDGSYNEQFF.

The J gene is TRBJ1-2, the V gene TRBV6-2 or TRBV6-3, with no clear D. Trimming removed 2 bases from V and 8 bases from J, with 15 bases in between. The CDR3 contains 14 residues. Germline CDR1 and CDR2: MNHEY and SVGEGT. The CDR3 DNA sequence: TGTGCCAGCAGTTACGTAGATGAGTGGAGCGGCTACACCTTC. Residues: CASSYVDEWSGYTF.

The V call is TRBV2, the J call TRBJ2-2, with a weak D call TRBD2 (6 bases). Trimming took off 2 bases at V and 0 bases at J, with 10 bases between the two ends. CDR3 length equals 16 residues. CDR1 and CDR2 from the germline V gene are SNHLY and FYNNEI. CDR3 nucleotides: TGTGCCAGCAGTGAATGGAGGGGCGCGAACACCGGGGAGCTGTTTTTT. Its protein product is CASSEWRGANTGELFF.

Sample share makes this clone medium-sized. The chain combines TRBV12-5 with TRBJ1-5; TRBD1 might be the D (5 bases). This CDR3 spans 15 amino acids. CDR1 and CDR2 (germline): LGHNT, FRNRAP. The V gene lost 1 base and the J gene lost 6 bases, with 13 bases spanning the gap. The CDR3 DNA follows: TGTGCTAGTGGTTTGGGACCGCAGGGAGGTCAGCCCCAGCATTTT. Residues: CASGLGPQGGQPQHF.

V is TRBV29-1 and J is TRBJ2-7; 8 bases line up with TRBD1. The CDR3 is 14 residues long. The germline V gene has CDR1 SQVTM and CDR2 ANQGSEA. The V and J ends lost 1 base and 1 base, in that order; junction bases with no gene match: 3. CDR3 nucleotides: TGCAGCGTTGAAGGGACAGGGCCGTCCTACGAGCAGTACTTC. Amino acids: CSVEGTGPSYEQYF.

This clone occurred once. This sequence joins TRBV5-4 and TRBJ2-1; a possible D gene is TRBD2 (5 bases). V lost 0 bases and J 9 bases, leaving 19 bases between the germline ends. The germline V gene has CDR1 SGHNT and CDR2 YYREEE (reference sequence). The CDR3 extends over 16 amino acids. The CDR3 reads CASSLERGDILGEQFF. The DNA of the CDR3 is TGTGCCAGCAGCTTGGAACGGGGTGATATCCTGGGTGAGCAGTTCTTC. Complete variable domain (other parts from reference TRBV5-4 and TRBJ2-1): ETGVTQSPTHLIKTRGQQVTLRCSSQSGHNTVSWYQQALGQGPQFIFQYYREEENGRGNFPPRFSGLQFPNYSSELNVNALELDDSALYLCASSLERGDILGEQFFGPGTRLTVL.

The V gene is TRBV3-1 (or the pseudogene TRBV3-2), the J gene TRBJ1-2, with TRBD1 as a possible D gene (5 bases). V lost 4 bases to trimming and J lost 7 bases, with 19 bases between them. Germline V gene sequence: CDR1 LGHDT, CDR2 YNNKEL (reference sequence). The CDR3 runs 15 residues. The CDR3: CASSPRPDRGSGYTF. The CDR3 nucleotides read TGTGCCAGCAGCCCGCGACCTGATAGGGGATCTGGCTACACCTTC.

This chain connects TRBV27 to TRBJ2-7, with 8 bases identical to TRBD1. V lost 2 bases, J lost 6 bases, and 9 bases stayed unmatched. This CDR3 spans 15 amino acids. Germline CDR1 is MNHEY and CDR2 is SMNVEV (reference sequence). This CDR3 is CASSLIQGAIVEQYF. The CDR3 nucleotides read TGTGCCAGCAGTTTAATTCAGGGGGCAATTGTCGAGCAGTACTTC.

The rearrangement joins TRBV5-1 to TRBJ1-6; D gene ambiguous. The V gene's germline CDR1 is SGHRS and CDR2 YFSETQ. CDR3 length: 14 residues. The germline V and J ends were trimmed by 0 bases and 8 bases, with 9 bases remaining between them. The CDR3 sequence: CASSLGGRDSPLHF. The CDR3 nucleotides are TGCGCCAGCAGCTTGGGAGGGAGGGATTCACCCCTCCACTTT.

DNA of the CDR3: TGTGCCAGCAGTTACGCCCCCGCCAGATATGGCTACACCTTC. This gives the protein CASSYAPARYGYTF. The gene calls are TRBV6-6 and TRBJ1-2; D is unresolved. The V and J ends lost 2 bases and 5 bases respectively, with 12 bases between them. Germline CDR1 reads MNHNY; CDR2 reads SVGAGI (reference sequence). CDR3 length equals 14 residues.

The J gene is TRBJ2-1, the V gene TRBV25-1; 8 bases match TRBD1. The CDR3 loop spans 15 amino acids. Germline V gene sequence: CDR1 MGHDK, CDR2 SYGVNS. V shed 4 bases and J 2 bases; nucleotides not matched to a gene: 4. CDR3: CASSVGTGPYNEQFF. In nucleotides, the CDR3 is TGTGCCAGCAGTGTGGGGACAGGACCCTACAATGAGCAGTTCTTC.

This clone was recorded only once. This chain uses TRBV13 with TRBJ2-1; D perhaps matches TRBD2 (7 bases). V was pared by 2 bases and J by 3 bases, with 23 bases between. The germline V gene has CDR1 PRHDT and CDR2 FYEKMQ (reference sequence). The CDR3 is 19 residues long. In DNA form, the CDR3 reads TGTGCCAGCAGCTTAAGGGGTGACTGGGCGGGGGACATCTACAATGAGCAGTTCTTC. Its translation: CASSLRGDWAGDIYNEQFF.

The chain links TRBV12-3 or TRBV12-4 to TRBJ1-2; 9 nucleotides line up with TRBD1. CDR3 length equals 13 residues. J was trimmed by 5 bases and V by 4 bases; bases with no gene match: 2. CDR3 amino acids: CASSSGQGYGYTF. As DNA, the CDR3 is TGTGCCAGCAGTTCCGGACAGGGGTATGGCTACACCTTC.

V usage is TRBV6-5 and J usage is TRBJ1-3, with D unclear. The germline CDR1 and CDR2 sequences are MNHEY and SVGAGI. Between the trimmed V and J ends, which lost 6 bases and 0 bases, there was a span of 6 bases. This CDR3 is built from 13 residues. In DNA, the CDR3 is TGTGCCAGCAGCCTTAACTCTGGAAACACCATATATTTT. Amino acid sequence: CASSLNSGNTIYF.

The chain links TRBV7-9 to TRBJ1-4; TRBD1 aligns across 7 bases. Trimming cost V 6 bases and J 3 bases; bases outside gene matches: 7. The CDR3 has 15 residues. From germline, CDR1 is SEHNR and CDR2 FQNEAQ (reference sequence). DNA of the CDR3: TGTGCCAGCAGTACGAAGGGACAGTCTAATGAAAAACTGTTTTTT. Translated: CASSTKGQSNEKLFF.

This chain connects TRBV5-1 to TRBJ2-5, with D possibly TRBD2 on 5 matching bases. V shed 1 base and J shed 0 bases, with 7 bases lying between them. Germline V gives CDR1 SGHRS, CDR2 YFSETQ. CDR3 length equals 14 residues. CDR3 sequence reads: CASSLSGYQETQYF. In DNA, the CDR3 is TGCGCCAGCAGCTTGAGCGGTTACCAAGAGACCCAGTACTTC.

V gene TRBV10-2 combines with J gene TRBJ1-4; D might be TRBD1 (6 bases). CDR3 length: 14 amino acids. V was cut by 10 bases and J by 7 bases, with 19 bases left in between. Germline V gene lookup returns CDR1 WSHSY and CDR2 SAAADI. This chain's CDR3 is CATRRGGQGEKLFF. Here the CDR3 DNA reads TGCGCCACCCGTAGGGGGGGGCAGGGTGAAAAACTGTTTTTT.

The rearrangement uses TRBV27 and TRBJ1-1; the match to TRBD1 covers 8 bases. Per the germline V gene, CDR1 is MNHEY and CDR2 is SMNVEV (reference sequence). The CDR3 consists of 16 residues. J gave up 6 bases and V 6 bases, and 15 bases lay outside the gene matches. CDR3 bases: TGTGCCAGCAGGGAAACCTACGGGACAGGTAAATCTGAAGCTTTCTTT. Translation gives CASRETYGTGKSEAFF.